These 19 T cell receptor beta chains were all obtained from the same sample, sequenced in a study. MiXCR, applied by TCRdb to the RT-PCR reads, yields one record per CDR3 protein. The data contain 550,000 to 750,000 distinct CDR3 sequences, 14% of them singletons. The sequenced sample consisted of memory CD4+ T cells from blood. The receptors stem from a female donor in good health, serving as a healthy control.

The J gene is TRBJ1-2, the V gene TRBV20-1; 7 bases fit TRBD1. The CDR3 is 15 amino acids. CDR1 is DFQATT and CDR2 is SNEGSKA in the germline V gene (reference sequence). Germline trimming cut 0 bases from V and 6 bases from J; bases unmatched to any gene: 10. Here the CDR3 DNA reads TGCAGTGCTAGAGATGAGGACAGGCAAAGGAATGGCTACACCTTC. Its protein is CSARDEDRQRNGYTF.

This clonotype was detected many times. V gene TRBV6-2 or TRBV6-3 combines with J gene TRBJ1-1; 7 bases fit TRBD1. The germline gives CDR1 MNHEY, CDR2 SVGEGT. The CDR3 runs to 17 residues. V gave up 7 bases and J gave up 7 bases; unmatched junction bases: 21. The CDR3, as DNA: TGTGCCAGCACTTCCCATCTTGGACAGGAGATTGGGCTTGAAGCTTTCTTT. This translates into CASTSHLGQEIGLEAFF.

This chain joins TRBV29-1 and TRBJ2-1; 8 nucleotides align to TRBD1. V was clipped by 6 bases and J by 3 bases; unmatched bases: 19. The CDR3 has 18 amino acids. CDR1 is SQVTM, CDR2 ANQGSEA, per germline. CDR3 DNA: TGCAGCGTCACGAGGGGGACAGGCCTTATTACCCACTACAATGAGCAGTTCTTC. It codes for CSVTRGTGLITHYNEQFF.

This clonotype was seen a handful of times. The V and J genes are TRBV5-1 and TRBJ1-2, with 8 bases fitting TRBD1. Germline CDR1 and CDR2: SGHRS and YFSETQ. V dropped 1 base and J dropped 8; count of bases not matched to a gene: 13. The CDR3 covers 16 residues. The CDR3 DNA reads as TGCGCCAGCAGCTTGAGGGGGACAGGCGGTCGTGTCGGCTACACCTTC. It encodes CASSLRGTGGRVGYTF.

The chain carries TRBV20-1 and TRBJ2-7, with 11 bases fitting TRBD1. Per germline, CDR1 DFQATT and CDR2 SNEGSKA (reference sequence). CDR3 length equals 12 residues. J lost 7 bases, V lost 6 bases, and 5 bases had no gene match. The CDR3 nucleotides read TGCAGTGCGTCGGACAGGGGGCGAGAGCAGTACTTC. Residues: CSASDRGREQYF.

The chain employs TRBV6-6 and TRBJ2-6; 8 bases line up with TRBD2. V lost 6 bases and J lost 0; bases outside the gene matches: 13. The CDR3 is 19 amino acids. Germline loops: CDR1 MNHNY, CDR2 SVGAGI (reference sequence). The CDR3 here is CASRSGSGVNASGANVLTF. CDR3 DNA: TGTGCCAGCAGGAGTGGTAGCGGGGTAAACGCCTCTGGGGCCAACGTCCTGACTTTC.

This chain uses TRBV6-2 or TRBV6-3 with TRBJ2-1; D ambiguous. In germline, CDR1 is MNHEY, CDR2 SVGEGT. V shed 7 bases and J shed 9 bases, with 10 bases lying between them. The CDR3 extends over 11 amino acids. The CDR3 loop reads CASNGVGEQFF. CDR3 bases: TGTGCCAGCAATGGGGTGGGTGAGCAGTTCTTC.

This clonotype was detected a few times. This rearrangement joins TRBV9 to TRBJ2-3, with TRBD1 matching over 9 bases. Germline CDR1 SGDLS, CDR2 YYNGEE. The CDR3 length is 14 residues. Trimming took 4 bases from V and 7 from J; bases not matched to a gene: 7. The chain's CDR3 is CASSSGTGWNTQYF. DNA for the CDR3: TGTGCCAGCAGCTCCGGGACAGGGTGGAATACGCAGTATTTT.

In its sample, this clonotype was seen a few times. The chain carries TRBV7-9 and TRBJ1-2; 7 positions agree with TRBD1. The CDR3 covers 17 residues. J gave up 5 bases and V 5 bases, and 17 bases lay outside the gene matches. CDR1 is SEHNR and CDR2 is FQNEAQ in the germline V gene (reference sequence). The CDR3 coding sequence is TGTGCCAGCAGCCCCTCAACCCCACTTCCGGGACAGTATGGCTACACCTTC. The encoded protein is CASSPSTPLPGQYGYTF. Combining the CDR3 with reference TRBV7-9 and TRBJ1-2 gives the whole variable domain DTGVSQNPRHKITKRGQNVTFRCDPISEHNRLYWYRQTLGQGPEFLTYFQNEAQLEKSRLLSDRFSAERPKGSFSTLEIQRTEQGDSAMYLCASSPSTPLPGQYGYTFGSGTRLTVV.

This clonotype has a handful of counts. V usage is TRBV7-9 and J usage is TRBJ2-7; possibly TRBD2 for D (6 bases). Trimming removed 3 bases from V and 7 bases from J, with 10 bases in between. Germline lookup yields CDR1 SEHNR and CDR2 FQNEAQ (reference sequence). The CDR3 length is 12 residues. CDR3 sequence reads: CASSFAGWEQYF. DNA for the CDR3: TGTGCCAGCAGCTTTGCGGGATGGGAGCAGTACTTC.

In this sample, this clonotype turned up a few times. V gene TRBV20-1 combines with J gene TRBJ2-1; 7 nucleotides agree with TRBD2. Germline V gene sequence: CDR1 DFQATT, CDR2 SNEGSKA (reference sequence). CDR3 length: 15 amino acids. V shed 5 bases, J shed 3 bases, and the junction held 10 bases outside the gene matches. For the CDR3, the DNA is TGCAGTGCTGGGTCCGGGACTATGGTCTACAATGAGCAGTTCTTC. Translation gives CSAGSGTMVYNEQFF.

The CDR3 is CASSATGSGGTQYF. CDR3 bases: TGTGCCAGCAGTGCGACAGGGTCGGGAGGGACCCAGTACTTC. The chain is built from TRBV6-2 or TRBV6-3 and TRBJ2-5; D tentatively reads TRBD1 or TRBD2 (7 bases each). The ends were cut back, 5 bases at V and 7 bases at J, with 17 bases in the middle. Per the germline V gene, CDR1 is MNHEY and CDR2 is SVGEGT. CDR3 size: 14 residues.

This clonotype was picked up a small number of times. This rearrangement joins TRBV7-2 to TRBJ2-7; TRBD1 matches at 8 bases. The CDR3 length is 14 residues. Per germline, CDR1 SGHTA and CDR2 FQGNSA. Germline trimming cut 6 bases from V and 6 bases from J; bases unmatched to any gene: 10. The CDR3 DNA reads as TGTGCCAGCAGGTTTGGACAGGGACTGGGCGAGCAGTACTTC. Translated, it gives CASRFGQGLGEQYF.

The chain is built from TRBV6-1 and TRBJ1-1; 8 bases align to TRBD1. V shed 6 bases, J shed 1 base, and the junction held 10 bases outside the gene matches. This CDR3 region has 16 residues. Looked up from germline, CDR1 is MNHNS and CDR2 is SASEGT. This chain's CDR3 is CASRGSYGTGNTEAFF. The CDR3, as DNA: TGTGCCAGCAGGGGAAGCTACGGGACAGGGAACACTGAAGCTTTCTTT.

This clonotype was observed a few times. V and J are TRBV29-1 and TRBJ1-2; no definite D call. The V and J ends lost 1 base and 2 bases respectively, with 8 bases between them. The CDR3 totals 13 residues. CDR1 is SQVTM and CDR2 is ANQGSEA in the germline V gene. The CDR3, as DNA: TGCAGCGTTGAAGCTGTGGTAAACTATGGCTACACCTTC. Its protein product is CSVEAVVNYGYTF.

This sequence joins TRBV7-2 and TRBJ2-3; D unclear. The CDR3 has 15 residues. The germline V and J ends were trimmed by 2 bases and 3 bases, with 12 bases remaining between them. Germline lookup yields CDR1 SGHTA and CDR2 FQGNSA. CDR3 sequence: CASSLTVRVTDTQYF. The CDR3 region has the DNA TGTGCCAGCAGCTTAACTGTTCGGGTGACAGATACGCAGTATTTT.

This clonotype was recorded many times. This chain connects TRBV7-2 to TRBJ1-5; D may be TRBD1 (5 bases). CDR3 length: 17 residues. The germline V gene has CDR1 SGHTA and CDR2 FQGNSA. Trimming shortened V by 5 bases and J by 3 bases, and 20 bases separated the two germline ends. DNA for the CDR3: TGTGCCAGCAGCGTACGAGCGGGGGTTGGGGTCAATCAGCCCCAGCATTTT. Its protein is CASSVRAGVGVNQPQHF.

The sample holds many counts of this clonotype. V and J are TRBV12-3 or TRBV12-4 and TRBJ2-2; 7 positions agree with TRBD2. This CDR3 spans 17 amino acids. V gave up 3 bases and J gave up 5 bases; unmatched junction bases: 12. DNA of the CDR3: TGTGCCAGCAGTTTGTCCTGGGAGGGGAGGCGAACCGGGGAGCTGTTTTTT. It translates to CASSLSWEGRRTGELFF.

The CDR3 bases are TGTGCCAGCAGCTTTAATGGCGGGAGTCACGCAGATACGCAGTATTTT. Protein product: CASSFNGGSHADTQYF. This chain uses TRBV7-2 with TRBJ2-3; TRBD2 agrees at 7 bases. CDR1 and CDR2 from the germline V gene are SGHTA and FQGNSA. Trimming at V came to 3 bases and at J to 4 bases, leaving 10 bases not matched to a gene. The CDR3 extends over 16 amino acids.